This T cell receptor (beta chain) was captured in a study of shared clonotypes between healthy human individuals. Comment on this clone: Its antigen is not identified.

Nashville, Tennessee was home to all donors, each a Caucasian adult. In the CD4+ fraction, cells were divided into CD45RA+ naive and CD45RA-negative memory subsets. Findings and limits, study-wide: With a handful of donors compared, around 5.4% of naive CD4 clonotypes were shared.

This table comes from immunoSEQ multiplex PCR, and its TCRdb copy is limited to in-frame clones, with some not included. There are about 2.4 million clones in the sample; 90% to 95% occur only once, and 0.35% to 0.45% lies in the top ten. The length of the CDR3 is 13 residues. Looked up from germline, CDR1 is SQVTM and CDR2 is ANQGSEA. The germline V and J ends were trimmed by 3 bases and 2 bases, with 9 bases remaining between them. The receptor comes from a man younger than 30 in good health. Some clones in this sample may be carry-over from other donors' samples. The chain employs TRBV29-1 and TRBJ2-3; D is uncertain. Material: naive CD4+ T cells from PBMCs. Subset given: CD45RA+ positively selected. The CDR3 coding sequence is TGCAGCGTTGATGGGCCCTCCACAGATACGCAGTATTTT. This sequence encodes CSVDGPSTDTQYF.